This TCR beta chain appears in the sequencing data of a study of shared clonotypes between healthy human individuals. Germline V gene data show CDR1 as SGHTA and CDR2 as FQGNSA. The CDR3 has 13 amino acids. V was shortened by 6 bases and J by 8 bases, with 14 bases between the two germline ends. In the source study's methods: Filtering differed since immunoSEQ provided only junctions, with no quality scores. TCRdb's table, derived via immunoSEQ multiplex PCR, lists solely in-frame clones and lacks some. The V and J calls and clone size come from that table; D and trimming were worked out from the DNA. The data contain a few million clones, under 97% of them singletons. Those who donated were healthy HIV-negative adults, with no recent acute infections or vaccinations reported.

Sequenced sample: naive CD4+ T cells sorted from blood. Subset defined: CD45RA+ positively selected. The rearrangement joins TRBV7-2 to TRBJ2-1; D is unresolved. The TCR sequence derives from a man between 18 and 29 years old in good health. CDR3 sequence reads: CASRIPPMDEQFF. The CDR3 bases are TGTGCCAGCAGAATTCCACCAATGGATGAGCAGTTCTTC.